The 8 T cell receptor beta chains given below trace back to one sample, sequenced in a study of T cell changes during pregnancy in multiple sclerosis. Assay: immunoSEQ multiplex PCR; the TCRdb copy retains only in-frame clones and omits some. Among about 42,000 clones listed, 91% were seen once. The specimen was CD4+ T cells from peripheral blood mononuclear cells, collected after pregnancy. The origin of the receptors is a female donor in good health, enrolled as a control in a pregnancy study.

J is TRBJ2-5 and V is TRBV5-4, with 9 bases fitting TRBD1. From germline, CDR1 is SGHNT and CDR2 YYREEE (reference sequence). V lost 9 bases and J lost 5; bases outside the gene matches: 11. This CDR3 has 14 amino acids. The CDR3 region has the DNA TGTGCCACCGAGATAACAGGGGGCTATGAGACCCAGTACTTC. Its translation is CATEITGGYETQYF.

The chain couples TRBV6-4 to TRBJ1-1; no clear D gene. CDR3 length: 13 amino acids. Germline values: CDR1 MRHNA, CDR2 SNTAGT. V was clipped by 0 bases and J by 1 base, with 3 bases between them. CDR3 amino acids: CASSDSGNTEAFF. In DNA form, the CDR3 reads TGTGCCAGCAGTGACTCCGGGAACACTGAAGCTTTCTTT.

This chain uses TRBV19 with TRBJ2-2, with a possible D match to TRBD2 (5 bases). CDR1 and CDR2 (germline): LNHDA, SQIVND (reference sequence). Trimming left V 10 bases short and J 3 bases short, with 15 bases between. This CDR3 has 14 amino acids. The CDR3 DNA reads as TGTGCCACCGAAGGGAGAGGGTACACCGGGGAGCTGTTTTTT. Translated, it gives CATEGRGYTGELFF. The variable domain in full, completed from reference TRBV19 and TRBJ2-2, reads DGGITQSPKYLFRKEGQNVTLSCEQNLNHDAMYWYRQDPGQGLRLIYYSQIVNDFQKGDIAEGYSVSREKKESFPLTVTSAQKNPTAFYLCATEGRGYTGELFFGEGSRLTVL.

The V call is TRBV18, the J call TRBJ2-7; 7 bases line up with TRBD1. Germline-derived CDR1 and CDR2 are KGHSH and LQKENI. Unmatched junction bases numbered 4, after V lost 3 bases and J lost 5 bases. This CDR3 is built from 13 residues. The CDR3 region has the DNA TGTGCCAGCTCACCCCAGGGGGTGAACGAGCAGTACTTC. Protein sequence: CASSPQGVNEQYF.

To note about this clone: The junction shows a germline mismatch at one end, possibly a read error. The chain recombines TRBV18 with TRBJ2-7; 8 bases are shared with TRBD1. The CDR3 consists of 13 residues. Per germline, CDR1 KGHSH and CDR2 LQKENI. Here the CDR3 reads CASSPQGDYEQYF. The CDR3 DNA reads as TGTGCCAGCTCCCCACAGGGGGACTACGAGCAGTACTTC.

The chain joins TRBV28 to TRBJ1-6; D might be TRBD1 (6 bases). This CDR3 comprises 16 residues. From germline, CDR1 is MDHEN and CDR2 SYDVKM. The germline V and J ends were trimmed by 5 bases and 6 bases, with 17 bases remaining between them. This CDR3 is CASSPYRDRSNSPLHF. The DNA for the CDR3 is TGTGCCAGCAGTCCGTACAGGGACCGTAGTAATTCACCCCTCCACTTT.

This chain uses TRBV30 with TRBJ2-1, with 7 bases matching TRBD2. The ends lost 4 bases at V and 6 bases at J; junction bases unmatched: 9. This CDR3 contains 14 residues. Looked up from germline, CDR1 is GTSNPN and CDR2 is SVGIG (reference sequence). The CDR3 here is CAWNQRAGINEQFF. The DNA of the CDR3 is TGTGCCTGGAACCAAAGAGCGGGAATCAATGAGCAGTTCTTC.

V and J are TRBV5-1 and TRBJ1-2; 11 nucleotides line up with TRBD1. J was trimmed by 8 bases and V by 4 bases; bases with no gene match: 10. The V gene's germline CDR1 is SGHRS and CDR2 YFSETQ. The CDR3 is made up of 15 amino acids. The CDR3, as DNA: TGCGCCAGCAGCGGGACAGGGGGAGGAGCGGGAGGCTACACCTTC. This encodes CASSGTGGGAGGYTF.